These T cell receptor beta chains were read from a single sample in a study of blood T cell repertoires in COVID-19. TCRdb's copy holds only in-frame clones and misses some; the assay was immunoSEQ multiplex PCR. The sample records tens of thousands of clones, approximately 82% being singletons. The sample was peripheral blood. The receptors come from a woman between 65 and 79 years old with acute or convalescent COVID-19. The CDR3 runs from the conserved cysteine through the conserved F or W. The D gene is left open where the match is weak. The size field is filled for only some rows; it gives once, few, many or a size class.

cdr3_aa: CATSREGATNEKLFF; cdr3_nt: TGTGCCACCAGCAGAGAAGGAGCAACTAATGAAAAACTGTTTTTT; d_call: -; j_call: TRBJ1-4; clone_size: -; v_call: TRBV15
cdr3_aa: CASSLAGLGASSGNTIYF; cdr3_nt: TGTGCCAGCAGCTTGGCCGGGTTAGGTGCGAGCTCTGGAAACACCATATATTTT; d_call: -; j_call: TRBJ1-3; clone_size: once; v_call: TRBV5-5
cdr3_aa: CASSLGTGGTEAFF; cdr3_nt: TGTGCCAGCAGCTTGGGGACAGGGGGCACTGAAGCTTTCTTT; d_call: TRBD1; j_call: TRBJ1-1; clone_size: -; v_call: TRBV28
cdr3_aa: CASIRTGGTEAFF; cdr3_nt: TGTGCCAGCATACGGACAGGGGGCACTGAAGCTTTCTTT; d_call: TRBD1; j_call: TRBJ1-1; clone_size: -; v_call: TRBV2
cdr3_aa: CASSVERAGLAGGRNEQFF; cdr3_nt: TGTGCCAGCAGCGTAGAGCGGGCGGGACTAGCGGGGGGACGCAATGAGCAGTTCTTC; d_call: TRBD2; j_call: TRBJ2-1; clone_size: -; v_call: TRBV9
cdr3_aa: CASSEQDGGAETQYF; cdr3_nt: TGTGCCAGCAGTGAGCAGGACGGAGGGGCAGAGACCCAGTACTTC; d_call: -; j_call: TRBJ2-5; clone_size: -; v_call: TRBV6-1
cdr3_aa: CASSARDRVSGNTIYF; cdr3_nt: TGTGCCAGCAGCGCCCGAGACAGGGTTTCTGGAAACACCATATATTTT; d_call: TRBD1; j_call: TRBJ1-3; clone_size: once; v_call: TRBV9
cdr3_aa: CASSLAGSTDTQYF; cdr3_nt: TGTGCCAGCAGCTTAGCGGGGTCCACAGATACGCAGTATTTT; d_call: TRBD2; j_call: TRBJ2-3; clone_size: -; v_call: TRBV6-5
cdr3_aa: CASSSYSGGGRDTQYF; cdr3_nt: TGTGCCAGCAGCTCCTATAGCGGGGGGGGACGGGATACGCAGTATTTT; d_call: TRBD2; j_call: TRBJ2-3; clone_size: -; v_call: TRBV5-6
cdr3_aa: CASRRTGTINEKLFF; cdr3_nt: TGTGCCAGTAGGCGCACCGGGACAATTAATGAAAAACTGTTTTTT; d_call: -; j_call: TRBJ1-4; clone_size: -; v_call: TRBV19
cdr3_aa: CASSITGLTEAFF; cdr3_nt: TGTGCCAGCAGTATAACAGGGCTAACTGAAGCTTTCTTT; d_call: -; j_call: TRBJ1-1; clone_size: -; v_call: TRBV28
cdr3_aa: CASSITDRGYGYTF; cdr3_nt: TGTGCCAGTAGTATAACCGACAGGGGTTATGGCTACACCTTC; d_call: TRBD1; j_call: TRBJ1-2; clone_size: -; v_call: TRBV19
cdr3_aa: CAIRGTSNTEAFF; cdr3_nt: TGTGCCATCAGGGGGACTTCGAACACTGAAGCTTTCTTT; d_call: -; j_call: TRBJ1-1; clone_size: -; v_call: TRBV10-3
cdr3_aa: CASSPFPAGELFF; cdr3_nt: TGTGCCAGCTCACCATTCCCGGCCGGGGAGCTGTTTTTT; d_call: -; j_call: TRBJ2-2; clone_size: -; v_call: TRBV18
cdr3_aa: CASRKGGAGDGYTF; cdr3_nt: TGTGCCAGCAGGAAAGGGGGCGCCGGCGATGGCTACACCTTC; d_call: TRBD1; j_call: TRBJ1-2; clone_size: -; v_call: TRBV7-8
cdr3_aa: CASSLVPRSNQPQHF; cdr3_nt: TGTGCCAGCAGTTTGGTCCCGAGGAGCAATCAGCCCCAGCATTTT; d_call: -; j_call: TRBJ1-5; clone_size: -; v_call: TRBV27
cdr3_aa: CASRYRAQETQYF; cdr3_nt: TGCGCCAGCAGATACAGGGCGCAAGAGACCCAGTACTTC; d_call: -; j_call: TRBJ2-5; clone_size: few; v_call: TRBV5-1
cdr3_aa: CASSLMVRGDNEQFF; cdr3_nt: TGTGCCAGCAGCTTGATGGTTAGGGGCGACAATGAGCAGTTCTTC; d_call: -; j_call: TRBJ2-1; clone_size: -; v_call: TRBV6-4
cdr3_aa: CASSDRTAGGTEAFF; cdr3_nt: TGCGCCAGCAGTGACCGGACGGCGGGTGGCACTGAAGCTTTCTTT; d_call: -; j_call: TRBJ1-1; clone_size: -; v_call: TRBV10-1
cdr3_aa: CASSQSCTPIEQYF; cdr3_nt: TGCGCCAGCAGTCAATCATGCACCCCTATCGAGCAGTACTTC; d_call: -; j_call: TRBJ2-7; clone_size: -; v_call: TRBV23-1
cdr3_aa: CASSLDRGTHYNEQFF; cdr3_nt: TGTGCCAGCAGTTTAGATCGGGGGACTCACTACAATGAGCAGTTCTTC; d_call: -; j_call: TRBJ2-1; clone_size: once; v_call: TRBV7-2
cdr3_aa: CASSQDRQNSPLHF; cdr3_nt: TGTGCCAGCAGCCAAGATCGACAGAATTCACCCCTCCACTTT; d_call: -; j_call: TRBJ1-6; clone_size: few; v_call: TRBV4-2
cdr3_aa: CASSESWTGITEAFF; cdr3_nt: TGTGCCAGCAGTGAAAGTTGGACAGGGATCACTGAAGCTTTCTTT; d_call: TRBD1; j_call: TRBJ1-1; clone_size: -; v_call: TRBV6-1
cdr3_aa: CASSRDRDLSYNEQFF; cdr3_nt: TGCGCCAGCAGCCGGGACAGGGATTTGTCCTACAATGAGCAGTTCTTC; d_call: TRBD1; j_call: TRBJ2-1; clone_size: once; v_call: TRBV10-1
cdr3_aa: CASSLRHANTEAFF; cdr3_nt: TGTGCCAGCAGCCTCCGACATGCGAACACTGAAGCTTTCTTT; d_call: -; j_call: TRBJ1-1; clone_size: once; v_call: TRBV9
cdr3_aa: CASSLAINSNQPQHF; cdr3_nt: TGTGCCAGCAGCTTAGCCATCAATAGCAATCAGCCCCAGCATTTT; d_call: -; j_call: TRBJ1-5; clone_size: -; v_call: TRBV7-2
cdr3_aa: CASSIGIGQPQHF; cdr3_nt: TGTGCCAGTAGTATCGGGATAGGTCAGCCCCAGCATTTT; d_call: -; j_call: TRBJ1-5; clone_size: -; v_call: TRBV19
cdr3_aa: CASRRQVFGQETYEQYF; cdr3_nt: TGCGCCAGCCGGCGGCAAGTTTTCGGACAGGAGACCTACGAGCAGTACTTC; d_call: TRBD1; j_call: TRBJ2-7; clone_size: -; v_call: TRBV4-1
cdr3_aa: CASSLGLAYEQYF; cdr3_nt: TGTGCCAGCAGCTTAGGACTAGCCTACGAGCAGTACTTC; d_call: -; j_call: TRBJ2-7; clone_size: -; v_call: TRBV11-1
cdr3_aa: CSASRQGQPQHF; cdr3_nt: TGCAGTGCTAGTAGGCAGGGCCAGCCCCAGCATTTT; d_call: -; j_call: TRBJ1-5; clone_size: -; v_call: TRBV20-1
cdr3_aa: CASSSQGPSGDSGTDTQYF; cdr3_nt: TGTGCCAGCAGTTCACAGGGGCCTAGCGGGGATTCCGGCACAGATACGCAGTATTTT; d_call: TRBD2; j_call: TRBJ2-3; clone_size: -; v_call: TRBV6-7
cdr3_aa: CASSLANSGTDTQYF; cdr3_nt: TGTGCCAGCAGCTTAGCTAACTCCGGCACAGATACGCAGTATTTT; d_call: -; j_call: TRBJ2-3; clone_size: -; v_call: TRBV7-2
cdr3_aa: CASSDRTVQETQYF; cdr3_nt: TGTGCCAGCAGTGATCGAACAGTCCAAGAGACCCAGTACTTC; d_call: -; j_call: TRBJ2-5; clone_size: -; v_call: TRBV2